The rows below give T cell receptor beta chains drawn from one sample of a study of cytomegalovirus exposure and HLA in healthy donors. Libraries were prepared by immunoSEQ multiplex PCR; TCRdb keeps only in-frame clonotypes and omits some of them. Of around 300,000 clones in the sample, 65% to 90% were seen once. Material: PBMCs. Every receptor here comes from a woman younger than 30 in good health and CMV-seronegative. The CDR3 runs from the conserved cysteine through the conserved F or W. D genes are given only for firm matches. For some rows the clone size is stated as once, few or many, or as a class when expanded; others skip it.

j_gene | abundance | v_gene | d_gene | CDR3nt | CDR3aa
TRBJ2-1 | - | TRBV27 | - | TGTGCCAGCAGTTTAAGCCTTCCCTACAATGAGCAGTTCTTC | CASSLSLPYNEQFF
TRBJ1-5 | - | TRBV18 | - | TGTGCCAGCTCTAACTCTGGTCAGCCCCAGCATTTT | CASSNSGQPQHF
TRBJ2-7 | - | TRBV10-2 | TRBD2 | TGCGCCAGTTCGATGAAAGCTAGCGGGCACAACGAGCAGTACTTC | CASSMKASGHNEQYF
TRBJ1-3 | once | TRBV18 | - | TGTGCCAGCTCACCAACGGGGGACACCATATATTTT | CASSPTGDTIYF
TRBJ2-1 | once | TRBV7-2 | TRBD1 | TGTGCCAGCAGCCCCTTCTCGGGACAGATTTACAATGAGCAGTTCTTC | CASSPFSGQIYNEQFF
TRBJ2-1 | - | TRBV7-2 | TRBD2 | TGTGCCAGCAGCTTTGGAATAGCGGGAGGCAATGAGCAGTTCTTC | CASSFGIAGGNEQFF
TRBJ2-5 | - | TRBV29-1 | TRBD2 | TGCAGCGTTAGTACTAGCGGGGGGGTCCGGGAGACCCAGTACTTC | CSVSTSGGVRETQYF
TRBJ2-5 | - | TRBV25-1 | TRBD2 | TGTGCCAGCAGTGTTGGGGTAGCGGGGGACCTACAAGAGACCCAGTACTTC | CASSVGVAGDLQETQYF
TRBJ1-2 | - | TRBV29-1 | - | TGCAGCGTTGATGGTCAGGGGTCGTCTTATGGCTACACCTTC | CSVDGQGSSYGYTF
TRBJ1-5 | - | TRBV18 | TRBD1 | TGTGCCAGCTCACCCCGGGGGACAGGGGTTGTTGGTAGTAGCAATCAGCCCCAGCATTTT | CASSPRGTGVVGSSNQPQHF
TRBJ1-1 | - | TRBV7-2 | - | TGTGCCAGCAGTTATTTTCGCACTGAAGCTTTCTTT | CASSYFRTEAFF
TRBJ1-5 | few | TRBV30 | - | TGTGCCTGGAGTGGCAGGGGCGGTCAGCCCCAGCATTTT | CAWSGRGGQPQHF
TRBJ2-1 | - | TRBV27 | TRBD1 | TGTGCCAGCAGTCGGGACAGGGGGCAAGGTGAGCAGTTCTTC | CASSRDRGQGEQFF
TRBJ2-7 | - | TRBV27 | - | TGTGCCAGCAGTTCCCGGGACACAAACTACGAGCAGTACTTC | CASSSRDTNYEQYF
TRBJ2-1 | - | TRBV27 | TRBD1 | TGTGCCAGCAGTTTGACAGGGTACAATGAGCAGTTCTTC | CASSLTGYNEQFF
TRBJ2-1 | - | TRBV28 | - | TGTGCCAGCAGTTTAGTAACCCTGAGCGACAGGTCCCTCCAATTCTTC | CASSLVTLSDRSLQFF
TRBJ2-1 | - | TRBV30 | - | TGTGCCTGGAGTGGGCTAGCGAGGAATGAGCAGTTCTTC | CAWSGLARNEQFF
TRBJ2-7 | - | TRBV2 | TRBD1 | TGTGCCAGCGCGGGACAGGGTTCCTACGAGCAGTACTTC | CASAGQGSYEQYF
TRBJ2-2 | - | TRBV9 | TRBD2 | TGTGCCAGCAGCGGTAGCGGGAGAAGGGACACCGGGGAGCTGTTTTTT | CASSGSGRRDTGELFF
TRBJ2-2 | - | TRBV2 | - | TGTGCCAGCAGTGGGGAGCGGAAAGGACCGCGGGGGGAGCTGTTTTTT | CASSGERKGPRGELFF
TRBJ1-5 | - | TRBV19 | - | TGTGCCAGTAGTCGGGGATCAAGCAATCAGCCCCAGCATTTT | CASSRGSSNQPQHF
TRBJ1-1 | - | TRBV6-5 | - | TGTGCCAGCAGTTACTCGGCAGGTCCTATCACTGAAGCTTTCTTT | CASSYSAGPITEAFF
TRBJ1-5 | - | TRBV10-3 | - | TGTGCCATCAGTGATAGACAGAATAGCAATCAGCCCCAGCATTTT | CAISDRQNSNQPQHF
TRBJ1-1 | - | TRBV5-1 | - | TGCGCCAGCAGCTTGGACAGGGTGGACACTGAAGCTTTCTTT | CASSLDRVDTEAFF
TRBJ1-4 | once | TRBV27 | - | TGTGCCATCGCGGCGGGGCCAACTAATGAAAAACTGTTTTTT | CAIAAGPTNEKLFF
TRBJ2-1 | - | TRBV19 | - | TGTGCCAGTAGTATAGGGAGTCCTGACAATGAGCAGTTCTTC | CASSIGSPDNEQFF
TRBJ1-1 | - | TRBV29-1 | - | TGCAGCGGTGGCGGGCAGATGAACACTGAAGCTTTCTTT | CSGGGQMNTEAFF
TRBJ1-2 | - | TRBV30 | - | TGTGCCGGGGAGGGGGATGGCTACACCTTC | CAGEGDGYTF
TRBJ2-7 | few | TRBV29-1 | - | TGCAGCGTAGCCCTTCAAACGTCCTACGAGCAGTACTTC | CSVALQTSYEQYF
TRBJ2-7 | - | TRBV27 | TRBD2 | TGTGCCAGCACCAAGGAACTAGCGGGAGGGGGGCGCGAGCAGTACTTC | CASTKELAGGGREQYF
TRBJ1-5 | - | TRBV20-1 | - | TGCAGTGCTAGTCGGTCACAGCCCCAGCATTTT | CSASRSQPQHF
TRBJ2-7 | - | TRBV4-3 | - | TGCGCCAGCAGCCTATATCGGAGGGGCAGAACCTACGAGCAGTACTTC | CASSLYRRGRTYEQYF
TRBJ1-2 | - | TRBV4-1 | TRBD1 | TGCGCCAGCAGCCAAGGGACAGGGGCTAACTATGGCTACACCTTC | CASSQGTGANYGYTF
TRBJ1-2 | - | TRBV23-1 | - | TGCGCCAGCAGTCAATCGGGGGGTATTACAGGCTTC | CASSQSGGITGF
TRBJ1-5 | - | TRBV11-2 | - | TGTGCCAGCAGCTTTCGGCAGGGGAGTCAGCCCCAGCATTTT | CASSFRQGSQPQHF
TRBJ1-1 | - | TRBV15 | - | TGTGCCACCAGCAGAGATTGGGGGGAGAACACTGAAGCTTTCTTT | CATSRDWGENTEAFF
TRBJ2-7 | - | TRBV5-6 | - | TGTGCCAGCAGCTTGCCGGGACAAGGAACCTCTTACGAGCAGTACTTC | CASSLPGQGTSYEQYF
TRBJ2-1 | - | TRBV27 | TRBD2 | TGTGCCAGCAGCGAGCTAGCGGGTTCTTACAATGAGCAGTTCTTC | CASSELAGSYNEQFF
TRBJ2-1 | - | TRBV7-2 | - | TGTGCCAGCAGCGCTACTAGCTCCTACAATGAGCAGTTCTTC | CASSATSSYNEQFF
TRBJ2-7 | - | TRBV19 | - | TGTGCCAGTAGTATAGACTTAGTTACCTACGAGCAGTACTTC | CASSIDLVTYEQYF